This T cell receptor beta chain was profiled in a study of cytomegalovirus exposure and HLA in healthy donors. Study observations and caveats: In an earlier analysis, productive rearrangement rates for most beta V segments clustered near 87% or 30%. The CMV antigen specificity of three CMV-associated chains was confirmed through in vitro analysis.

This cohort consisted of healthy bone marrow donors. It was with 60 Vbeta and 13 Jbeta primers that the PCR ran. Clones were sequenced by immunoSEQ multiplex PCR, and TCRdb holds only the in-frame ones, with some missing. The table has 150,000 to 200,000 clones, around four fifths seen once. The germline V gene has CDR1 MDHEN and CDR2 SYDVKM. Trimming cost V 7 bases and J 2 bases, with 18 bases left between them. This CDR3 comprises 15 residues. A word on this clone: The antigen remains undetermined.

V usage is TRBV28 and J usage is TRBJ2-7; weak D call: TRBD2 (6 bases). Sequences were obtained from PBMCs. This sequence originates from a woman in her twenties or thirties in good health and CMV-seronegative. The CDR3, as DNA: TGTGCCAGCATACGGAATCACGGGGGAACCTACGAGCAGTACTTC. It yields the protein CASIRNHGGTYEQYF.